A single sample is the source of the 19 T cell receptor beta chains below, sequenced in a study of PD-1 blockade in classical Hodgkin lymphoma. Following autologous stem cell transplantation, relapse occurred in every patient, and exposure to brentuximab vedotin varied. TCRdb keeps only in-frame clones here, not all; method: immunoSEQ multiplex PCR. This sample has about 19,000 clones, with roughly 80% found just once. The sample in question was peripheral blood mononuclear cells (PBMCs), obtained before the second cycle of nivolumab. The origin of the receptors is a human donor with classical Hodgkin lymphoma.

The chain is built from TRBV7-7 and TRBJ2-2; D possibly matches TRBD1 or TRBD2 (5 bases each). The CDR3 contains 13 residues. Germline CDR1 reads SSHAT; CDR2 reads FNYEAQ (reference sequence). Between the trimmed V and J ends, which lost 4 bases and 6 bases, there was a span of 9 bases. The CDR3 loop is CASSSWDAGELFF. In nucleotides, the CDR3 is TGTGCCAGCAGCTCGTGGGACGCCGGGGAGCTGTTTTTT.

J is TRBJ1-4 and V is TRBV23-1, with D unclear. TRBV23-1 is noted as an ORF with a role that remains uncertain. V was clipped by 0 bases and J by 5 bases, with 10 bases between them. This CDR3 comprises 15 residues. The CDR3 protein is CASSQSGAGNEKLFF. CDR3 coding DNA: TGCGCCAGCAGTCAATCGGGAGCCGGAAATGAAAAACTGTTTTTT.

The gene calls are TRBV18 and TRBJ1-2; D is uncertain. The CDR3 runs 14 residues. Trimming removed 3 bases at V and 6 bases at J, with 14 bases between. Germline loops: CDR1 KGHSH, CDR2 LQKENI. The chain's CDR3 is CASSPVKGRDGYTF. In nucleotides, the CDR3 is TGTGCCAGCTCACCGGTAAAGGGAAGGGATGGCTACACCTTC.

The chain joins TRBV5-5 to TRBJ2-5; 14 bases are a match to TRBD2. J lost 4 bases, V lost 4 bases, and 9 bases had no gene match. The CDR3 spans 17 residues. Germline CDR1 is SGHKS and CDR2 is YYEKEE (reference sequence). For the CDR3, the DNA is TGTGCCAGCAGCCCCGGACTAGCGGGGGGAGTGGGAGAGACCCAGTACTTC. As protein: CASSPGLAGGVGETQYF.

The V call is TRBV2, the J call TRBJ2-1; D perhaps matches TRBD2 (6 bases). The CDR3 totals 14 residues. Trimming removed 4 bases at V and 5 bases at J, with 12 bases between. Germline loops: CDR1 SNHLY, CDR2 FYNNEI. In nucleotides, the CDR3 is TGTGCCAGCAGTGGGACGGGAGTACACAATGAGCAGTTCTTC. Its translation: CASSGTGVHNEQFF.

The chain has TRBV4-3 and TRBJ2-4; D is possibly TRBD1 (7 bases). The V end was cut by 3 bases, the J end by 0 bases, with 15 bases between. The CDR3 runs to 17 residues. Germline V gene lookup returns CDR1 LGHNA and CDR2 YSLEER. The CDR3 DNA follows: TGCGCCAGCAGCCAGGACTACAGGGGCCGAGCCAAAAACATTCAGTACTTC. Amino acids: CASSQDYRGRAKNIQYF.

This chain links TRBV14 with TRBJ1-1; D may be TRBD1 (6 bases). The CDR3 length is 13 residues. Trimming stripped 6 bases from V and 4 bases from J, with 12 bases between. Germline assignment: CDR1 SGHDN and CDR2 FVKESK. This CDR3 reads CASRPTGFTEAFF. The DNA for the CDR3 is TGTGCCAGCAGACCTACAGGGTTCACTGAAGCTTTCTTT.

The chain uses TRBV7-2 and TRBJ2-7; TRBD2 matches 7 bases. The germline CDR1 and CDR2 sequences are SGHTA and FQGNSA. The CDR3 has 15 residues. V trimming: 1 base; J trimming: 0 bases; junction bases outside the gene matches: 3. CDR3 sequence reads: CASSLEAGSSYEQYF. In nucleotides, the CDR3 is TGTGCCAGCAGCTTAGAAGCGGGGAGCTCCTACGAGCAGTACTTC. Supplemented by reference TRBV7-2 and TRBJ2-7, the full variable domain reads GAGVSQSPSNKVTEKGKDVELRCDPISGHTALYWYRQSLGQGLEFLIYFQGNSAPDKSGLPSDRFSAERTGGSVSTLTIQRTQQEDSAVYLCASSLEAGSSYEQYFGPGTRLTVT.

V is TRBV6-5 and J is TRBJ1-5; TRBD1 might be the D (5 bases). Germline V CDR1 and CDR2: MNHEY, SVGAGI. CDR3 length equals 14 residues. With 6 bases removed from V and 3 bases from J, the gap between germline ends came to 12 bases. The CDR3 bases are TGTGCCAGCAGCTCAACAGGAATCAATCAGCCCCAGCATTTT. It yields the protein CASSSTGINQPQHF.

The V call is TRBV28, the J call TRBJ2-7; a weak D match, TRBD1 (6 bases). This CDR3 is 13 amino acids long. Trimming cost V 4 bases and J 2 bases, with 9 bases left between them. From germline, CDR1 is MDHEN and CDR2 SYDVKM. CDR3 in DNA: TGTGCCAGCAGTTCAGGGGCGACCTACGAGCAGTACTTC. Protein: CASSSGATYEQYF.

V usage is TRBV19 and J usage is TRBJ1-5; 7 bases agree with TRBD1. V was clipped by 5 bases and J by 4 bases; unmatched bases: 8. There are 15 residues in the CDR3. Germline V gene data show CDR1 as LNHDA and CDR2 as SQIVND (reference sequence). Here the CDR3 reads CASSPLGTENQPQHF. CDR3 coding DNA: TGTGCCAGTAGTCCCCTCGGGACAGAAAATCAGCCCCAGCATTTT.

The rearrangement links TRBV19 to TRBJ2-3; D could derive from TRBD1 or TRBD2 (6 bases each). Germline-derived CDR1 and CDR2 are LNHDA and SQIVND (reference sequence). The CDR3 contains 12 residues. V shed 3 bases and J shed 6 bases, with 7 bases lying between them. CDR3 nucleotides: TGTGCCAGTAGTATGGGGGGCGATACGCAGTATTTT. Residues: CASSMGGDTQYF.

The genes are TRBV5-8 and TRBJ1-4; D gene unclear. The CDR3 loop spans 15 amino acids. Per germline, CDR1 SGHTS and CDR2 YDEGEE. V lost 1 base and J 3 bases, leaving 10 bases between the germline ends. CDR3 DNA sequence: TGTGCCAGCAGCTTGAGCGGACGGCCTAATGAAAAACTGTTTTTT. Protein: CASSLSGRPNEKLFF. Supplemented by reference TRBV5-8 and TRBJ1-4, the full variable domain reads EAGVTQSPTHLIKTRGQQATLRCSPISGHTSVYWYQQALGLGLQFLLWYDEGEERNRGNFPPRFSGRQFPNYSSELNVNALELEDSALYLCASSLSGRPNEKLFFGSGTQLSVL.

V is TRBV19 and J is TRBJ2-7; D could derive from TRBD1 or TRBD2 (7 bases each). This CDR3 spans 14 amino acids. Germline V gene data show CDR1 as LNHDA and CDR2 as SQIVND (reference sequence). Trimming pared 5 bases from V and 3 bases from J, leaving 14 bases between. CDR3 sequence (DNA): TGTGCCAGTAGTTTCAGGGGGGGATACTACGAGCAGTACTTC. Its translation: CASSFRGGYYEQYF.

The V call is TRBV6-1, the J call TRBJ2-7; TRBD1 matches 9 bases. V dropped 0 bases and J dropped 5; count of bases not matched to a gene: 8. This CDR3 has 16 amino acids. From germline, CDR1 is MNHNS and CDR2 SASEGT. The DNA for the CDR3 is TGTGCCAGCAGTGAAGCGTTTTTGGGACAGGGAAACGAGCAGTACTTC. Its translation: CASSEAFLGQGNEQYF.

The chain has TRBV10-3 and TRBJ2-5; 7 bases map to TRBD1. Germline CDR1 ENHRY, CDR2 SYGVKD. With 8 bases clipped from V and 2 bases from J, the junction kept 5 bases outside the gene matches. The length of the CDR3 is 13 residues. CDR3 amino acids: CAIGIQGQETQYF. CDR3 DNA: TGTGCCATCGGAATACAGGGGCAAGAGACCCAGTACTTC.

The CDR3 here is CASSLRGQGAPYF. CDR3 coding DNA: TGTGCCAGCAGCTTACGGGGACAGGGGGCACCGTACTTC. The chain employs TRBV11-3 and TRBJ2-7; TRBD1 agrees at 12 bases. Looked up from germline, CDR1 is SGHNT and CDR2 is YENEEA. This CDR3 has 13 residues. Losses at the gene ends were 2 bases for V and 12 bases for J; bases not matched to a gene: 5.

The gene calls are TRBV4-2 and TRBJ2-7; 10 positions agree with TRBD1. CDR1 LGHNA and CDR2 YNFKEQ come from the germline V gene. V shed 2 bases and J 0 bases; nucleotides not matched to a gene: 7. The CDR3 extends over 17 amino acids. CDR3 sequence: CASSQLGQGEPSYEQYF. DNA of the CDR3: TGTGCCAGCAGCCAACTTGGACAGGGGGAACCCTCCTACGAGCAGTACTTC.

This chain joins TRBV5-3 and TRBJ1-1, with 8 bases fitting TRBD1. Being an ORF, TRBV5-3 has a function that is uncertain. The CDR3 covers 13 residues. With V trimmed by 8 bases and J by 7 bases, 10 bases remained unmatched. CDR3 protein: CASSRTGGSEAFF. Written as DNA, the CDR3 is TGTGCCAGCAGCAGAACAGGGGGGAGTGAAGCTTTCTTT.